The entry below describes one TCR beta chain. This table comes from immunoSEQ multiplex PCR, and its TCRdb copy is limited to in-frame clones, with some not included. The table records over 300,000 clones, approximately 83% of them present only once. The record originates from a study of Ad26.COV2.S vaccination and SARS-CoV-2 variants. The CDR3 is 17 amino acids. Treatment noted: over 15 received Ad26.COV2.S at low or high dose, single or two shots; 5 received placebo; per-sample allocation not given. Sampling took place 63 days after the first vaccine or placebo injection. This TCR derives from a person aged 18 to 65 who received the Ad26.COV2.S COVID-19 vaccine or a placebo. This chain links TRBV21-1 with TRBJ1-6; TRBD1 is the table's D call, not checked against the DNA. TRBV21-1 is listed as a pseudogene. The sequences come from peripheral blood, collected in a trial of Ad26.COV2.S vaccine versus placebo. This chain's CDR3 is CASSKVGQRPVHSPLHF. In DNA form, the CDR3 reads TGTGCCAGCAGCAAAGTCGGACAGCGCCCGGTGCACTCACCCCTCCACTTT.